The 32 T cell receptor beta chains presented below share a single source sample, sequenced in a study of blood T cell repertoires in COVID-19. The protocol was immunoSEQ multiplex PCR, while the TCRdb copy is restricted to in-frame clones and leaves out a portion. The profile shows over 150,000 clones, 65% to 85% of them singletons. The specimen sequenced was peripheral blood. The receptors here all came from a woman at least 80 years old with acute or convalescent COVID-19.

This chain connects TRBV24-1 to TRBJ2-3; 8 bases map to TRBD2. Germline CDR1 KGHDR, CDR2 SFDVKD. Trimming cost V 5 bases and J 0 bases; bases outside gene matches: 3. The CDR3 is 15 residues long. The CDR3 reads CATSASGGSTDTQYF. CDR3 nucleotides: TGTGCCACCAGTGCAAGCGGGGGTAGCACAGATACGCAGTATTTT.

This chain connects TRBV7-2 to TRBJ2-6; tentative D call: TRBD1 (5 bases). V lost 1 base and J 0 bases, leaving 10 bases between the germline ends. Germline V gene sequence: CDR1 SGHTA, CDR2 FQGNSA. This CDR3 contains 17 residues. The CDR3 spells CASSLGGTSSGANVLTF. The CDR3 nucleotides read TGTGCCAGCAGCTTAGGGGGCACCTCCTCTGGGGCCAACGTCCTGACTTTC. The full variable domain, rest sourced from reference TRBV7-2 and TRBJ2-6, is GAGVSQSPSNKVTEKGKDVELRCDPISGHTALYWYRQSLGQGLEFLIYFQGNSAPDKSGLPSDRFSAERTGGSVSTLTIQRTQQEDSAVYLCASSLGGTSSGANVLTFGAGSRLTVL.

The V gene is TRBV24-1, the J gene TRBJ2-5, with D possibly matching TRBD1 (5 bases). Germline assignment: CDR1 KGHDR and CDR2 SFDVKD. Deletions cut 6 bases from V and 5 bases from J, with 12 bases between. This CDR3 has 13 residues. CDR3 in DNA: TGTGCCACCAGTTCCAGGGCGTCGGAGACCCAGTACTTC. Its translation is CATSSRASETQYF.

The chain recombines TRBV4-3 with TRBJ1-4; 9 bases agree with TRBD1. This CDR3 has 15 amino acids. With V trimmed by 4 bases and J by 7 bases, 7 bases remained unmatched. In germline, CDR1 is LGHNA, CDR2 YSLEER. CDR3 amino acids: CASSRFGQGLEKLFF. In nucleotides, the CDR3 is TGCGCCAGCAGCCGATTCGGACAGGGGCTTGAAAAACTGTTTTTT.

The V call is TRBV7-8, the J call TRBJ1-1, with D unclear. The CDR3 sequence is 13 residues long. V was pared by 7 bases and J by 0 bases, with 9 bases between. The germline V gene encodes CDR1 SGHVS and CDR2 FQNEAQ. CDR3 sequence: CASTLNMNTEAFF. CDR3 nucleotides: TGTGCCAGCACCTTGAACATGAACACTGAAGCTTTCTTT.

The chain combines TRBV3-1 (or the pseudogene TRBV3-2) with TRBJ2-1; 9 positions agree with TRBD2. The CDR3 is made up of 15 amino acids. J lost 9 bases, V lost 0 bases, and 6 bases had no gene match. Looked up from germline, CDR1 is LGHDT and CDR2 is YNNKEL (reference sequence). The CDR3 sequence is CASSQDVTSGSEQFF. For the CDR3, the DNA is TGTGCCAGCAGCCAAGATGTGACTAGCGGCTCTGAGCAGTTCTTC.

The rearrangement uses TRBV30 and TRBJ2-7; D is perhaps TRBD1 (5 bases). Per the germline V gene, CDR1 is GTSNPN and CDR2 is SVGIG (reference sequence). The CDR3 totals 12 residues. V shed 2 bases and J shed 3 bases, with 8 bases lying between them. Written as DNA, the CDR3 is TGTGCCTGGAGTAAGGGGTTCTACGAGCAGTACTTC. Translating gives CAWSKGFYEQYF.

This chain connects TRBV7-9 to TRBJ1-1; the D gene is possibly TRBD1 (5 bases). The V end was cut by 5 bases, the J end by 4 bases, with 20 bases between. The CDR3 has 16 amino acids. CDR1 SEHNR and CDR2 FQNEAQ come from the germline V gene (reference sequence). The CDR3 DNA sequence: TGTGCCAGCAGCCTCGGTGGGGCAGGGTCTGGCACTGAAGCTTTCTTT. This encodes CASSLGGAGSGTEAFF.

This clone has a single count. The rearrangement joins TRBV18 to TRBJ2-5, with D perhaps TRBD2 (6 bases). The CDR3 spans 13 residues. Trimming pared 4 bases from V and 3 bases from J, leaving 9 bases between. Germline values: CDR1 KGHSH, CDR2 LQKENI. The CDR3 is CASSRGAEETQYF. For the CDR3, the DNA is TGTGCCAGCTCACGCGGGGCGGAAGAGACCCAGTACTTC.

The CDR3 sequence is CAWSGGNADTQYF. CDR3 nucleotide sequence: TGTGCCTGGAGTGGGGGCAACGCAGATACGCAGTATTTT. The V gene is TRBV30, the J gene TRBJ2-3; possibly TRBD1 for D (5 bases). Germline CDR1 GTSNPN, CDR2 SVGIG (reference sequence). CDR3 size: 13 residues. V was shortened by 1 base and J by 4 bases, with 9 bases between the two germline ends.

This rearrangement joins TRBV6-4 to TRBJ2-3; 13 bases map to TRBD2. Germline loops: CDR1 MRHNA, CDR2 SNTAGT. The CDR3 runs 14 residues. After removal of 5 bases from V and 4 bases from J, the junction contained 0 bases not matched to a gene. In nucleotides, the CDR3 is TGTGCCAGCAGTACTAGCGGGGGGGCAGATACGCAGTATTTT. It is translated as CASSTSGGADTQYF.

DNA for the CDR3: TGTGCCAGCAGCCTCGCGACAGGGATGGCAGATACGCAGTATTTT. Encoded protein: CASSLATGMADTQYF. The chain combines TRBV11-2 with TRBJ2-3, with TRBD1 matching over 7 bases. Germline V gene lookup returns CDR1 SGHAT and CDR2 FQNNGV. V was pared by 5 bases and J by 4 bases, with 9 bases of the junction left unmatched. This CDR3 has 15 amino acids.

This chain connects TRBV5-1 to TRBJ1-1; D is possibly TRBD1 (5 bases). The CDR3 sequence is 15 residues long. The ends were cut back, 4 bases at V and 2 bases at J, with 15 bases in the middle. Germline V CDR1 and CDR2: SGHRS, YFSETQ. CDR3 DNA sequence: TGCGCCAGCAGCCAATCCTCCACAGGAAACACTGAAGCTTTCTTT. Translating gives CASSQSSTGNTEAFF. The complete variable domain, with remaining parts taken from reference TRBV5-1 and TRBJ1-1, reads KAGVTQTPRYLIKTRGQQVTLSCSPISGHRSVSWYQQTPGQGLQFLFEYFSETQRNKGNFPGRFSGRQFSNSRSEMNVSTLELGDSALYLCASSQSSTGNTEAFFGQGTRLTVV.

The chain is built from TRBV5-1 and TRBJ1-1; the D gene is possibly TRBD1 (5 bases). Trimming pared 1 base from V and 2 bases from J, leaving 15 bases between. The germline V gene encodes CDR1 SGHRS and CDR2 YFSETQ. This CDR3 is built from 16 residues. CDR3 region: CASSLQGTPGNTEAFF. CDR3 sequence (DNA): TGCGCCAGCAGCTTGCAGGGCACGCCTGGAAACACTGAAGCTTTCTTT.

This chain joins TRBV6-1 and TRBJ1-5, with D uncertain. Germline-derived CDR1 and CDR2 are MNHNS and SASEGT. The CDR3 contains 15 residues. V lost 2 bases, J lost 4 bases, and 12 bases lay in between. The CDR3 DNA reads as TGTGCCAGCAGTGAAAGGACTTTACTAAATCAGCCCCAGCATTTT. It encodes CASSERTLLNQPQHF.

The genes are TRBV30 and TRBJ1-4; D may be TRBD1 (6 bases). Between the trimmed V and J ends, which lost 0 bases and 1 base, there was a span of 6 bases. From germline, CDR1 is GTSNPN and CDR2 SVGIG (reference sequence). The CDR3 consists of 14 residues. The DNA for the CDR3 is TGTGCCTGGAGTGTACAGGGAACTAATGAAAAACTGTTTTTT. Translating it yields CAWSVQGTNEKLFF.

The chain joins TRBV7-2 to TRBJ2-3; perhaps TRBD2 as D (6 bases). V dropped 1 base and J dropped 2 bases, with 10 bases sitting between them. The CDR3 loop spans 15 amino acids. Per the germline V gene, CDR1 is SGHTA and CDR2 is FQGNSA. The CDR3: CASSLGGDLTDTQYF. The CDR3 DNA sequence: TGTGCCAGCAGCTTAGGGGGGGACCTCACAGATACGCAGTATTTT.

Regarding this clone: At the DNA level, this CDR3 is encoded by other sequences in the same sample as well. The chain recombines TRBV3-1 (or the pseudogene TRBV3-2) with TRBJ1-5; D gene ambiguous. Trimming removed 0 bases from V and 4 bases from J, with 7 bases in between. Germline CDR1 is LGHDT and CDR2 is YNNKEL (reference sequence). This CDR3 spans 14 amino acids. The CDR3 spells CASSQDGGNQPQHF. In DNA form, the CDR3 reads TGTGCCAGCAGCCAAGACGGCGGGAATCAGCCCCAGCATTTT.

The chain joins TRBV5-1 to TRBJ1-1, with D possibly TRBD1 on 5 matching bases. The ends were cut back, 3 bases at V and 4 bases at J, with 13 bases in the middle. Germline loops: CDR1 SGHRS, CDR2 YFSETQ. The CDR3 runs to 14 residues. The CDR3 here is CASSSQGSGTEAFF. CDR3 bases: TGCGCCAGCAGCTCGCAGGGATCGGGCACTGAAGCTTTCTTT.

J is TRBJ2-5 and V is TRBV12-3 or TRBV12-4; no definite D call. V gave up 5 bases and J gave up 4 bases, with 8 bases separating them. This CDR3 comprises 12 residues. CDR3 residues: CASSPPRETQYF. Here the CDR3 DNA reads TGTGCCAGCAGTCCCCCCCGAGAGACCCAGTACTTC.

This rearrangement joins TRBV5-1 to TRBJ2-5; D is possibly TRBD2 (5 bases). Germline CDR1 reads SGHRS; CDR2 reads YFSETQ. The CDR3 has 14 residues. V dropped 3 bases and J dropped 5 bases, with 14 bases sitting between them. The CDR3: CASSSDPRGETQYF. In nucleotides, the CDR3 is TGCGCCAGCAGCTCGGACCCCCGAGGGGAGACCCAGTACTTC.

The chain is built from TRBV19 and TRBJ2-5; 9 bases agree with TRBD2. The CDR3 runs 15 residues. Looked up from germline, CDR1 is LNHDA and CDR2 is SQIVND (reference sequence). V lost 4 bases and J lost 2; bases outside the gene matches: 5. The DNA of the CDR3 is TGTGCCAGTAGTACCTCGACTAGCGGACAAGAGACCCAGTACTTC. It specifies CASSTSTSGQETQYF.

The chain joins TRBV6-5 to TRBJ2-1; 12 bases map to TRBD2. Germline V CDR1 and CDR2: MNHEY, SVGAGI. Trimming removed 0 bases from V and 10 bases from J; junction bases left unmatched: 1. There are 14 residues in the CDR3. The CDR3 bases are TGTGCCAGCAGTTACTCAGGACTAGCGGGAGAGCAGTTCTTC. Protein sequence: CASSYSGLAGEQFF.

This clone was counted once. The chain couples TRBV29-1 to TRBJ2-5; D unclear. This CDR3 contains 11 residues. Germline V lookup: CDR1 SQVTM, CDR2 ANQGSEA. The V end was cut by 5 bases, the J end by 2 bases, with 6 bases between. For the CDR3, the DNA is TGCAGCGTTCCTCGGCAAGAGACCCAGTACTTC. Protein sequence: CSVPRQETQYF.

The V gene is TRBV20-1, the J gene TRBJ1-6, with 7 bases matching TRBD1. J gave up 7 bases and V 3 bases, and 9 bases lay outside the gene matches. The CDR3 totals 15 residues. Germline V gene lookup returns CDR1 DFQATT and CDR2 SNEGSKA (reference sequence). CDR3 residues: CSASRPGGRNSPLHF. The CDR3 nucleotides are TGCAGTGCTAGTCGACCAGGGGGGAGGAATTCACCCCTCCACTTT.

The chain carries TRBV10-3 and TRBJ2-7; D might be TRBD1 (5 bases). Per the germline V gene, CDR1 is ENHRY and CDR2 is SYGVKD. Trimming took off 4 bases at V and 4 bases at J, with 14 bases between the two ends. CDR3 length: 14 residues. CDR3 coding DNA: TGTGCCATCAGTGCAGGCACAGGTTATTACGAGCAGTACTTC. Translating gives CAISAGTGYYEQYF.

The V and J genes are TRBV18 and TRBJ1-6; TRBD1 might be the D (5 bases). The V and J ends lost 2 bases and 4 bases respectively, with 9 bases between them. The CDR3 length is 15 residues. CDR1 KGHSH and CDR2 LQKENI come from the germline V gene. The CDR3 loop reads CASSPGGAYNSPLHF. DNA of the CDR3: TGTGCCAGCTCACCAGGAGGGGCTTATAATTCACCCCTCCACTTT.

The table lists this clone with a count of one. This chain uses TRBV5-1 with TRBJ2-3; TRBD2 matches 11 bases. V gave up 5 bases and J gave up 11 bases; unmatched junction bases: 1. Germline V gives CDR1 SGHRS, CDR2 YFSETQ. This CDR3 region has 11 residues. The CDR3 DNA is TGCGCCAGCAGTACTAGCGGGGGGCAGTATTTT. Translating it yields CASSTSGGQYF.

On this clone: The junction shows a germline mismatch at one end, possibly a read error. The chain recombines TRBV28 with TRBJ2-7; the match to TRBD2 covers 8 bases. Germline V CDR1 and CDR2: MDHEN, SYDVKM. The CDR3 spans 11 residues. The CDR3 region has the DNA TGTGCCAGCACCTTTCAGCGGGAGCATCACTTC. It codes for CASTFQREHHF.

The chain recombines TRBV19 with TRBJ2-7, with 12 bases fitting TRBD2. Trimming cost V 4 bases and J 1 base; bases outside gene matches: 11. The CDR3 length is 18 residues. CDR1 LNHDA and CDR2 SQIVND come from the germline V gene (reference sequence). CDR3 coding DNA: TGTGCCAGTAGTACCTCACTAGCGGGGGGCCCCGTATCCTACGAGCAGTACTTC. It encodes CASSTSLAGGPVSYEQYF.

The V and J genes are TRBV11-2 and TRBJ2-7, with D possibly matching TRBD1 (5 bases). V dropped 2 bases and J dropped 5 bases, with 22 bases sitting between them. There are 17 residues in the CDR3. Germline loops: CDR1 SGHAT, CDR2 FQNNGV. The CDR3 sequence is CASSLLQGPGSGHEQYF. The DNA of the CDR3 is TGTGCCAGCAGCTTACTGCAGGGCCCGGGTTCTGGTCACGAGCAGTACTTC. Full variable domain (missing parts from reference TRBV11-2 and TRBJ2-7): EAGVAQSPRYKIIEKRQSVAFWCNPISGHATLYWYQQILGQGPKLLIQFQNNGVVDDSQLPKDRFSAERLKGVDSTLKIQPAKLEDSAVYLCASSLLQGPGSGHEQYFGPGTRLTVT.

The J gene is TRBJ1-2, the V gene TRBV7-9; D unclear. V lost 5 bases and J 4 bases, leaving 5 bases between the germline ends. This CDR3 has 11 residues. Germline-derived CDR1 and CDR2 are SEHNR and FQNEAQ (reference sequence). DNA of the CDR3: TGTGCCAGCAGCCTGGCCTATGGCTACACCTTC. It is translated as CASSLAYGYTF.